Included here is one TCR beta chain sequence, with context. The antigen remains undetermined. CDR1 and CDR2 from the germline V gene are SGDLS and YYNGEE. The germline V and J ends were trimmed by 1 base and 7 bases, with 14 bases remaining between them. The CDR3 consists of 15 residues. The sample comes from a study of T cell responses to AZD1222 COVID-19 vaccine. The study's findings and limits: Compared with day 0, the breadth and depth of the Spike-specific TCR repertoire rose significantly after two doses of AZD1222. Dominant at 160-218 and 743-854, vaccine-associated CD4 TCRs also spanned spike. Nearly half of the spike-specific TCRs reportedly recognize variant regions that carry no mutations. Just a handful of AZD1222 recipients were seropositive at baseline.

Repertoires were generated with immunoSEQ multiplex PCR, while TCRdb's copy carries only in-frame clones and drops some. The sample lists 150,000 to 190,000 clones, about 90% occurring once. The specimen was peripheral blood, collected 28 days after the second AZD1222 dose. The chain couples TRBV9 to TRBJ1-4, with a weak D call TRBD1 (5 bases). The TCR sequence derives from an adult who received the AZD1222 COVID-19 vaccine. The CDR3, as DNA: TGTGCCAGCAGCGTACAATCAGGGAGTGGTGAAAAACTGTTTTTT. Protein sequence: CASSVQSGSGEKLFF. Together with reference TRBV9 and TRBJ1-4, the CDR3 gives the full variable domain: DSGVTQTPKHLITATGQRVTLRCSPRSGDLSVYWYQQSLDQGLQFLIQYYNGEERAKGNILERFSAQQFPDLHSELNLSSLELGDSALYFCASSVQSGSGEKLFFGSGTQLSVL.